This T cell receptor (beta chain) is from a study of blood T cell repertoires in COVID-19. CDR3 length: 16 amino acids. Germline V lookup: CDR1 MNHEY, CDR2 SMNVEV (reference sequence). Trimming left V 3 bases short and J 0 bases short, with 13 bases between. The table came from immunoSEQ multiplex PCR; TCRdb's copy has only in-frame clones and leaves some out. The sample records 250,000 to 400,000 clones, around 86% being singletons. This chain links TRBV27 with TRBJ2-3, with D possibly matching TRBD1 (6 bases). Sequenced sample: peripheral blood. The TCR was taken from a man between 50 and 59 years old with active or convalescent COVID-19. CDR3 loop: CASSFSGHYSTDTQYF. DNA for the CDR3: TGTGCCAGCAGTTTCTCGGGACACTATAGCACAGATACGCAGTATTTT.